The present entry profiles one TCR beta chain with its context. This entry belongs to a study of multiple sclerosis patients with progressive multifocal leukoencephalopathy. Time point given: before natalizumab initiation. Before the first natalizumab infusion, T0 blood samples were taken. V gave up 2 bases and J gave up 2 bases, with 6 bases separating them. Germline CDR1 and CDR2: SGHTA and FQGTGA. The CDR3 is 14 amino acids. TCRdb keeps only in-frame clones here, not all; method: immunoSEQ multiplex PCR. The data contain 25,000 to 35,000 clones, 92% of them singletons. Sequencing was performed on PBMCs. J is TRBJ2-2 and V is TRBV7-3; D is undetermined. This TCR was sampled from a man between 25 and 39 years old with multiple sclerosis. In nucleotides, the CDR3 is TGTGCCAGCAGCTTAGTCAGTAACACCGGGGAGCTGTTTTTT. As protein: CASSLVSNTGELFF.